These T cell receptor beta chains were read from a single sample in a study of T cells expressing NK-cell markers. TCRdb reprocessed the 5' RACE reads and reports one entry per CDR3 protein, with no DNA. The sample totals fewer than 300,000 distinct CDR3 sequences; its top ten clones hold roughly 4.2%. The sequenced sample consisted of blood T cells: a sorted CD56 or NKG2C T cell subset, CD4+ or CD8+ T cells, or bulk PBMC T cells (not recorded which). Every receptor here comes from a woman between 18 and 69 years old in good health. Each CDR3 is given with its conserved first and last residue.

V	J	CDR3
TRBV10-3	TRBJ2-1	CASGTSGGVYNEQFF
TRBV29-1	TRBJ2-4	CSVEVGAVAKNIQYF
TRBV12-3/TRBV12-4	TRBJ2-1	CASRVGVFQFF
TRBV29-1	TRBJ1-2	CSAGTDYGYTF
TRBV6-4	TRBJ1-1	CASDSGTGGKDTEAFF
TRBV7-3	TRBJ2-1	CASSKLAVKFNEQFF
TRBV9	TRBJ1-3	CASSPTDGGHAGNTIYF
TRBV7-2	TRBJ1-6	CASSLGGTENSPLHF
TRBV20-1	TRBJ2-1	CSAPDRETYNEQFF
TRBV29-1	TRBJ1-5	CSVEDQEGIVNQPQHF
TRBV18	TRBJ1-1	CASSPIFISTEAFF
TRBV10-2	TRBJ2-5	CASRDWTGRHQETQYF
TRBV6-2/TRBV6-3	TRBJ2-2	CASSYAGRQPAGELFF
TRBV20-1	TRBJ2-4	CSAGPVQGGRDLAKNIQYF
TRBV5-1	TRBJ1-4	CASSPGQGNEKLFF
TRBV12-3/TRBV12-4	TRBJ2-3	CASSLDRRDTQYF
TRBV27	TRBJ1-2	CASSPAGTAEKEVYTF
TRBV7-6	TRBJ1-5	CASSLVGGGDQPQHF
TRBV4-1	TRBJ1-2	CASSQGIVANYGYTF
TRBV16	TRBJ1-3	CASSQSATGLNTIYF
TRBV6-2/TRBV6-3	TRBJ2-3	CASSYGGGSTDTQYF
TRBV29-1	TRBJ1-4	CSVERQLNEKLFF
TRBV7-2	TRBJ2-3	CASSLVGRPLDTQYF
TRBV4-3	TRBJ2-1	CASSLGLALLSEQFF
TRBV5-1	TRBJ2-1	CASSAKAGSYNEQFF
TRBV5-1	TRBJ2-2	CASSPRSGQMNTGELFF
TRBV19	TRBJ1-5	CASSIDFGGDQPQHF
TRBV3-1	TRBJ1-1	CASSQGGARVTEAFF
TRBV11-2	TRBJ2-4	CASSPRSGTGGVAKNIQYF
TRBV4-2	TRBJ2-1	CASSHLGEQFF
TRBV5-5	TRBJ1-5	CASSPSTGSGGPQHF
TRBV20-1	TRBJ2-5	CSAKGHAKETQYF
TRBV7-3	TRBJ2-3	CASSFGAIDTQYF
TRBV5-1	TRBJ2-1	CASSGPSGSREQFF
TRBV20-1	TRBJ2-5	CSASRLAAQETQYF
TRBV18	TRBJ1-2	CASSAGRKYGYTF
TRBV7-9	TRBJ2-2	CASTPRTVIHGELFF
TRBV12-3/TRBV12-4	TRBJ1-4	CASSATSQKLFF
TRBV2	TRBJ2-5	CASRPDGLTQYF
TRBV12-3/TRBV12-4	TRBJ1-2	CASTPGARANYGYTF
TRBV7-2	TRBJ2-2	CASSLVAQNTGELFF
TRBV30	TRBJ1-6	CAWSGHNSYNSPLHF
TRBV6-1	TRBJ1-5	CASIDYRAPNNQPQHF
TRBV4-2	TRBJ2-1	CASRRQGADNEQFF
TRBV9	TRBJ1-5	CASSVQGGNQPQHF
TRBV7-2	TRBJ2-4	CASSEALGIIQYF
TRBV25-1	TRBJ2-3	CASGVAGRDTQYF
TRBV5-1	TRBJ2-2	CASSFGAAGELFF
TRBV27	TRBJ2-5	CASSLWAGGETQYF
TRBV5-6	TRBJ1-2	CASSFDLYGYTF
TRBV11-1	TRBJ2-3	CASSLASSTDTQYF
TRBV14	TRBJ2-7	CASSQTGEQYF
TRBV7-2	TRBJ2-1	CASSPPGTSGRGEQFF
TRBV4-3	TRBJ1-2	CASSQDLGQVDGYTF
TRBV5-1	TRBJ2-1	CASSWDRVVIHREQFF
TRBV6-2/TRBV6-3	TRBJ2-1	CASSYSNAGYNEQFF
TRBV5-1	TRBJ2-3	CASSLQGHGDTQYF
TRBV12-3/TRBV12-4	TRBJ1-1	CASPPEGGRTEAFF
TRBV2	TRBJ1-5	CASTGGGNQPQHF
TRBV25-1	TRBJ1-4	CASSGTGKAEKLFF